The present entry profiles one T cell receptor beta chain with its context. The CDR3 spans 18 residues. Germline loops: CDR1 SGHTA, CDR2 FQGNSA. Unmatched junction bases numbered 14, after V lost 0 bases and J lost 5 bases. The data were taken from a study of early T cells in non-severe SARS-CoV-2 infection. Study-level information: It was bulk RNA from unsorted whole blood that was sequenced, and the chains were unpaired.

Individual cDNA molecules received unique molecular identifiers during library preparation. TCRdb processed the 5' RACE reads anew with MiXCR; each CDR3 protein has one entry. The sample lists some 48,000 distinct CDR3 sequences, about 12% occurring once. This sequence joins TRBV7-2 and TRBJ2-5, with 8 bases lining up with TRBD2. Sequencing was performed on whole blood. This receptor was obtained from an adult who was a healthcare worker with PCR-confirmed SARS-CoV-2 infection or an uninfected control (not recorded which). CDR3 sequence: CASSLAPGPAGVDETQYF. The DNA of the CDR3 is TGTGCCAGCAGCTTAGCGCCTGGACCAGCGGGGGTGGACGAGACCCAGTACTTC. Filled out from reference TRBV7-2 and TRBJ2-5, the complete variable domain reads GAGVSQSPSNKVTEKGKDVELRCDPISGHTALYWYRQSLGQGLEFLIYFQGNSAPDKSGLPSDRFSAERTGGSVSTLTIQRTQQEDSAVYLCASSLAPGPAGVDETQYFGPGTRLLVL.